These T cell receptor beta chains were read from a single sample in a study of OX40 agonist ivuxolimab in advanced cancers. The table came from immunoSEQ multiplex PCR; TCRdb's copy has only in-frame clones and leaves some out. The table includes around 62,000 clones, about 86% detected once. The source material was CD4+ or CD8+ T cells sorted from blood, sampled in a trial of the OX40 agonist ivuxolimab. The source is an adult with an advanced solid tumor such as melanoma, head and neck, liver or kidney cancer. The CDR3 runs from the conserved cysteine through the conserved F or W. Fields, in order: CDR3 length, J gene, clone size, D gene, V gene, CDR3 protein, CDR3 DNA. The D gene is left open where the match is weak. Clone size is stated in some rows and not others, as once, few, many or a class when expanded.

CDR3 length: 13; J gene: TRBJ2-3; clone size: NA; D gene: NA; V gene: TRBV11-2; CDR3 protein: CASSAQITDTQYF; CDR3 DNA: TGTGCCAGCAGCGCCCAGATCACAGATACGCAGTATTTT
CDR3 length: 15; J gene: TRBJ1-6; clone size: NA; D gene: NA; V gene: TRBV19; CDR3 protein: CASSIGRRDNSPLHF; CDR3 DNA: TGTGCCAGTAGTATAGGTCGCCGGGATAATTCACCCCTCCACTTT
CDR3 length: 15; J gene: TRBJ2-7; clone size: NA; D gene: TRBD1; V gene: TRBV27; CDR3 protein: CASSLGTGGWYEQYF; CDR3 DNA: TGTGCCAGCAGTTTAGGGACAGGGGGCTGGTACGAGCAGTACTTC
CDR3 length: 17; J gene: TRBJ2-5; clone size: NA; D gene: TRBD2; V gene: TRBV19; CDR3 protein: CASSIDSRGGHQETQYF; CDR3 DNA: TGTGCCAGTAGTATAGATTCCCGGGGGGGCCACCAAGAGACCCAGTACTTC
CDR3 length: 13; J gene: TRBJ1-4; clone size: NA; D gene: NA; V gene: TRBV10-3; CDR3 protein: CAIKSGTDEKLFF; CDR3 DNA: TGTGCCATCAAGTCCGGGACCGATGAAAAACTGTTTTTT
CDR3 length: 13; J gene: TRBJ1-5; clone size: NA; D gene: NA; V gene: TRBV6-5; CDR3 protein: CASSYGPNQPQHF; CDR3 DNA: TGTGCCAGCAGTTACGGGCCAAATCAGCCCCAGCATTTT
CDR3 length: 15; J gene: TRBJ2-5; clone size: few; D gene: TRBD2; V gene: TRBV7-9; CDR3 protein: CASSLATSGGETQYF; CDR3 DNA: TGTGCCAGCAGCTTAGCGACTAGCGGGGGAGAGACCCAGTACTTC
CDR3 length: 14; J gene: TRBJ1-1; clone size: NA; D gene: TRBD1; V gene: TRBV18; CDR3 protein: CASSSQGAMTEAFF; CDR3 DNA: TGTGCCAGCTCATCACAGGGGGCTATGACTGAAGCTTTCTTT
CDR3 length: 14; J gene: TRBJ2-3; clone size: once; D gene: TRBD1; V gene: TRBV7-2; CDR3 protein: CASQDRARLDTQYF; CDR3 DNA: TGTGCCAGCCAGGACAGGGCGAGGTTAGATACGCAGTATTTT
CDR3 length: 13; J gene: TRBJ1-5; clone size: NA; D gene: NA; V gene: TRBV19; CDR3 protein: CASMTASNQPQHF; CDR3 DNA: TGTGCCAGTATGACAGCTAGCAATCAGCCCCAGCATTTT
CDR3 length: 13; J gene: TRBJ2-5; clone size: NA; D gene: NA; V gene: TRBV19; CDR3 protein: CASSIGGPETQYF; CDR3 DNA: TGTGCCAGTAGTATCGGGGGGCCTGAGACCCAGTACTTC
CDR3 length: 15; J gene: TRBJ2-6; clone size: NA; D gene: NA; V gene: TRBV9; CDR3 protein: CASSPRGSGANVLTF; CDR3 DNA: TGTGCCAGCAGCCCCCGCGGCTCTGGGGCCAACGTCCTGACTTTC
CDR3 length: 14; J gene: TRBJ1-2; clone size: NA; D gene: NA; V gene: TRBV19; CDR3 protein: CASSIWAETYGYTF; CDR3 DNA: TGTGCCAGTAGTATTTGGGCGGAAACCTATGGCTACACCTTC
CDR3 length: 16; J gene: TRBJ1-5; clone size: few; D gene: NA; V gene: TRBV19; CDR3 protein: CASSIVRDFYNQPQHF; CDR3 DNA: TGTGCCAGTAGTATTGTACGGGACTTCTACAATCAGCCCCAGCATTTT
CDR3 length: 13; J gene: TRBJ2-5; clone size: few; D gene: NA; V gene: TRBV4-2; CDR3 protein: CASSQPPQETQYF; CDR3 DNA: TGTGCCAGCAGCCAACCCCCCCAAGAGACCCAGTACTTC
CDR3 length: 16; J gene: TRBJ2-5; clone size: NA; D gene: NA; V gene: TRBV27; CDR3 protein: CASSSGASRVQETQYF; CDR3 DNA: TGTGCCAGCAGCTCGGGGGCTAGTCGGGTCCAAGAGACCCAGTACTTC
CDR3 length: 15; J gene: TRBJ1-2; clone size: NA; D gene: NA; V gene: TRBV13; CDR3 protein: CASSEDSQTFYGYTF; CDR3 DNA: TGTGCCAGCAGCGAGGACAGCCAAACCTTCTATGGCTACACCTTC
CDR3 length: 15; J gene: TRBJ2-3; clone size: NA; D gene: TRBD1; V gene: TRBV5-1; CDR3 protein: CASSLDRANTDTQYF; CDR3 DNA: TGCGCCAGCAGCTTAGACAGGGCAAACACAGATACGCAGTATTTT
CDR3 length: 13; J gene: TRBJ1-1; clone size: NA; D gene: NA; V gene: TRBV6-5; CDR3 protein: CASSLGRLTEAFF; CDR3 DNA: TGTGCCAGCAGTTTAGGGAGGCTCACTGAAGCTTTCTTT
CDR3 length: 13; J gene: TRBJ2-7; clone size: NA; D gene: NA; V gene: TRBV6-1; CDR3 protein: CASSISPSYEQYF; CDR3 DNA: TGTGCCAGCAGTATCTCCCCCTCCTACGAGCAGTACTTC
CDR3 length: 13; J gene: TRBJ1-5; clone size: NA; D gene: NA; V gene: TRBV12-5; CDR3 protein: CASGLELDQPQHF; CDR3 DNA: TGTGCTAGTGGTTTGGAGCTGGATCAGCCCCAGCATTTT
CDR3 length: 13; J gene: TRBJ2-7; clone size: NA; D gene: NA; V gene: TRBV5-4; CDR3 protein: CASRSESSYEQYF; CDR3 DNA: TGTGCCAGCAGGTCGGAGAGCTCCTACGAGCAGTACTTC
CDR3 length: 14; J gene: TRBJ1-5; clone size: NA; D gene: NA; V gene: TRBV19; CDR3 protein: CASSVQGGNQPQHF; CDR3 DNA: TGTGCCAGTAGTGTCCAGGGTGGCAATCAGCCCCAGCATTTT
CDR3 length: 12; J gene: TRBJ1-3; clone size: once; D gene: NA; V gene: TRBV9; CDR3 protein: CASSDSGNTIYF; CDR3 DNA: TGTGCCAGCAGCGATTCTGGAAACACCATATATTTT
CDR3 length: 14; J gene: TRBJ1-3; clone size: NA; D gene: NA; V gene: TRBV5-4; CDR3 protein: CASSLTGSGNTIYF; CDR3 DNA: TGTGCCAGCAGCTTGACAGGATCGGGAAACACCATATATTTT
CDR3 length: 15; J gene: TRBJ1-5; clone size: NA; D gene: NA; V gene: TRBV6-1; CDR3 protein: CATNPGSSSNQPQHF; CDR3 DNA: TGTGCCACCAACCCCGGGAGTTCCAGCAATCAGCCCCAGCATTTT
CDR3 length: 14; J gene: TRBJ2-2; clone size: NA; D gene: NA; V gene: TRBV5-6; CDR3 protein: CASTAGQGTGELFF; CDR3 DNA: TGTGCCAGCACCGCGGGGCAGGGCACCGGGGAGCTGTTTTTT
CDR3 length: 15; J gene: TRBJ2-7; clone size: NA; D gene: TRBD2; V gene: TRBV6-1; CDR3 protein: CASILRASGSYEQYF; CDR3 DNA: TGTGCCAGCATCCTGCGGGCTAGCGGTTCCTACGAGCAGTACTTC
CDR3 length: 12; J gene: TRBJ1-1; clone size: NA; D gene: NA; V gene: TRBV29-1; CDR3 protein: CSVEEPGTEAFF; CDR3 DNA: TGCAGCGTTGAAGAGCCGGGCACTGAAGCTTTCTTT
CDR3 length: 13; J gene: TRBJ2-5; clone size: NA; D gene: NA; V gene: TRBV7-9; CDR3 protein: CASSLGLVASQYF; CDR3 DNA: TGTGCCAGCAGCTTAGGTCTCGTGGCCAGCCAGTACTTC
CDR3 length: 13; J gene: TRBJ2-1; clone size: NA; D gene: NA; V gene: TRBV15; CDR3 protein: CATSRGSYNEQFF; CDR3 DNA: TGTGCCACCAGCAGAGGCAGCTACAATGAGCAGTTCTTC
CDR3 length: 14; J gene: TRBJ2-7; clone size: NA; D gene: NA; V gene: TRBV7-2; CDR3 protein: CASSRDLLSYEQYF; CDR3 DNA: TGTGCCAGCAGCCGGGACCTCTTATCCTACGAGCAGTACTTC
CDR3 length: 14; J gene: TRBJ1-1; clone size: NA; D gene: NA; V gene: TRBV15; CDR3 protein: CATSRLGQNTEAFF; CDR3 DNA: TGTGCCACCAGCAGACTCGGCCAGAACACTGAAGCTTTCTTT
CDR3 length: 17; J gene: TRBJ1-2; clone size: NA; D gene: NA; V gene: TRBV29-1; CDR3 protein: CSVEGRSSGNFNYGYTF; CDR3 DNA: TGCAGCGTTGAAGGCCGCTCGTCAGGGAATTTTAACTATGGCTACACCTTC
CDR3 length: 15; J gene: TRBJ2-5; clone size: NA; D gene: NA; V gene: TRBV5-1; CDR3 protein: CASSLLGDYQETQYF; CDR3 DNA: TGCGCCAGCAGCTTGCTGGGGGATTACCAAGAGACCCAGTACTTC
CDR3 length: 16; J gene: TRBJ2-3; clone size: NA; D gene: TRBD1; V gene: TRBV7-9; CDR3 protein: CASSLNLNSDRVTQYF; CDR3 DNA: TGTGCCAGCAGCTTGAATCTGAATTCGGACAGGGTGACGCAGTATTTT
CDR3 length: 15; J gene: TRBJ1-2; clone size: once; D gene: NA; V gene: TRBV5-4; CDR3 protein: CASSPEVQHSYGYTF; CDR3 DNA: TGTGCCAGCAGCCCCGAGGTACAGCACAGCTATGGCTACACCTTC
CDR3 length: 12; J gene: TRBJ1-1; clone size: NA; D gene: NA; V gene: TRBV7-9; CDR3 protein: CASSLLRGEAFF; CDR3 DNA: TGTGCCAGCAGCTTACTACGGGGAGAAGCTTTCTTT
CDR3 length: 15; J gene: TRBJ1-1; clone size: NA; D gene: NA; V gene: TRBV19; CDR3 protein: CASSIGYAQNTEAFF; CDR3 DNA: TGTGCCAGTAGTATAGGGTATGCGCAGAACACTGAAGCTTTCTTT
CDR3 length: 15; J gene: TRBJ1-2; clone size: few; D gene: TRBD1; V gene: TRBV9; CDR3 protein: CASSTPGGLGYGYTF; CDR3 DNA: TGTGCCAGCAGCACCCCAGGGGGACTGGGCTATGGCTACACCTTC
CDR3 length: 17; J gene: TRBJ2-2; clone size: NA; D gene: TRBD2; V gene: TRBV5-1; CDR3 protein: CASSFLGRGLSTGELFF; CDR3 DNA: TGCGCCAGCAGCTTCCTGGGGAGGGGACTTTCCACCGGGGAGCTGTTTTTT
CDR3 length: 15; J gene: TRBJ1-6; clone size: NA; D gene: NA; V gene: TRBV6-5; CDR3 protein: CASSATRDTGSPLHF; CDR3 DNA: TGTGCCAGCAGTGCCACAAGGGACACGGGCTCACCCCTCCACTTT
CDR3 length: 19; J gene: TRBJ1-5; clone size: once; D gene: TRBD1; V gene: TRBV7-9; CDR3 protein: CASSTWDSEIHKSNQPQHF; CDR3 DNA: TGTGCCAGCAGCACCTGGGACAGCGAGATACACAAAAGCAATCAGCCCCAGCATTTT
CDR3 length: 13; J gene: TRBJ1-5; clone size: NA; D gene: NA; V gene: TRBV9; CDR3 protein: CASSVQANQPQHF; CDR3 DNA: TGTGCCAGCAGCGTACAGGCGAATCAGCCCCAGCATTTT
CDR3 length: 14; J gene: TRBJ1-3; clone size: few; D gene: TRBD1; V gene: TRBV29-1; CDR3 protein: CSASTGGAGNTIYF; CDR3 DNA: TGCAGCGCTTCGACAGGGGGAGCTGGAAACACCATATATTTT
CDR3 length: 16; J gene: TRBJ1-5; clone size: NA; D gene: NA; V gene: TRBV5-1; CDR3 protein: CASSLEGADSNQPQHF; CDR3 DNA: TGCGCCAGCAGCTTGGAGGGAGCCGATAGCAATCAGCCCCAGCATTTT
CDR3 length: 15; J gene: TRBJ1-5; clone size: NA; D gene: TRBD1; V gene: TRBV27; CDR3 protein: CASSLQATGSMPQHF; CDR3 DNA: TGTGCCAGCAGTCTCCAAGCGACAGGGTCTATGCCCCAGCATTTT
CDR3 length: 14; J gene: TRBJ2-7; clone size: NA; D gene: NA; V gene: TRBV27; CDR3 protein: CASSSRGGIYEQYF; CDR3 DNA: TGTGCCAGCAGTTCCAGAGGGGGGATCTACGAGCAGTACTTC
CDR3 length: 15; J gene: TRBJ2-2; clone size: NA; D gene: NA; V gene: TRBV9; CDR3 protein: CASSPVYNPAGELFF; CDR3 DNA: TGTGCCAGCAGCCCCGTTTACAACCCAGCCGGGGAGCTGTTTTTT
CDR3 length: 14; J gene: TRBJ1-2; clone size: few; D gene: NA; V gene: TRBV4-1; CDR3 protein: CASSQATGMRGYTF; CDR3 DNA: TGCGCCAGCAGCCAAGCAACAGGGATGCGTGGCTACACCTTC
CDR3 length: 14; J gene: TRBJ2-1; clone size: NA; D gene: NA; V gene: TRBV4-2; CDR3 protein: CASSQTHPADEQFF; CDR3 DNA: TGTGCCAGCAGCCAAACCCACCCGGCGGATGAGCAGTTCTTC
CDR3 length: 13; J gene: TRBJ1-2; clone size: NA; D gene: NA; V gene: TRBV2; CDR3 protein: CASSTQGNYGYTF; CDR3 DNA: TGTGCCAGTAGTACGCAGGGGAACTATGGCTACACCTTC
CDR3 length: 12; J gene: TRBJ1-2; clone size: NA; D gene: NA; V gene: TRBV10-3; CDR3 protein: CAISDINYGYTF; CDR3 DNA: TGTGCCATCAGTGACATCAACTATGGCTACACCTTC